The present T cell receptor (beta chain) was sequenced within a study of blood T cell dynamics during melanoma immunotherapy. Study-level background: Patients with metastatic melanoma got pembrolizumab or nivolumab-ipilimumab as first-line care. Overall study findings and caveats: PBMC repertoires of eventual disease-control patients split at W3 into clonality or diversity gains.

The length of the CDR3 is 15 residues. The V segment lost 1 base and the J segment 7 bases; nucleotides outside the gene matches: 10. Germline lookup yields CDR1 SGHRS and CDR2 YFSETQ. Time point reported: pre-treatment baseline. Response was assessed by RECIST 1.1 at 12 weeks, except a couple of rapid progressors. This clone appeared a few times. Its target is not known. Sequenced by immunoSEQ multiplex PCR; TCRdb stores in-frame clones only, minus some. The sample shows around 20,000 clones, under 90% of them seen only once. The source was blood, collected from a patient treated with checkpoint blockade. The TCR originated in a human donor with melanoma. The rearrangement uses TRBV5-1 and TRBJ1-1, with 7 bases lining up with TRBD1. The CDR3 is CASSLLPGQIDEAFF. The CDR3 DNA reads TGCGCCAGCAGCTTGCTCCCGGGACAGATAGATGAAGCTTTCTTT.